This T cell receptor beta chain was identified in a study of T cell responses to AZD1222 COVID-19 vaccine listed by TCRdb under 2021. With respect to the entire study: A total of 230 or so trial participants underwent TCR sequencing, of whom 207 received two doses of AZD1222 and about 25 received two doses of the MenACWY control vaccine. Trial participants were enrolled into age subgroups of 18-55, 56-69 and 70-plus years, which contained about 150, 27 and 61 TCR-sequenced participants, respectively. The paper's findings and limits, for the study overall: Conclusions about previously exposed vaccinees were limited because only six AZD1222 recipients were SARS-CoV-2 seropositive at baseline. Participants were mostly white British, with more females than males. The authors suggested clonal diversity may have been underestimated. Reportedly, almost half of the unique spike-specific TCRs recognized epitopes lying outside the regions that are mutated in the B.1.351 and B.1.1.7 variants. Spike-specific TCR breadth and depth rose significantly after two AZD1222 doses compared with day 0 and with MenACWY recipients. The 56-69-year group was small, and its depth increase did not reach significance, likely because of low power. The vaccine-associated CD4 TCRs covered the entire spike protein, and the dominant responses fell in regions 160-218 and 743-854. No day 14 peak-response samples were available, so repertoires were characterized only after the peak T cell response.

This sample's time point label indicates: about 28 days (+/-7) after the second vaccine dose. The treatment or condition label for this specimen denotes: meningococcal conjugate vaccine given as trial control. Vaccinee samples were obtained from the UK trials COV001 and COV002, which included a single-blind randomized controlled phase 2/3 trial of AZD1222 (ChAdOx1 nCoV-19) in healthy adults. For TCRbeta chain sequencing, PBMC samples from trial participants were taken at day 0 and at day 28 after the second dose. V drops 4 bases and J drops 4 bases, leaving 8 bases in between. The CDR3 starts with the cysteine, ends with the phenylalanine, and has 12 residues. Only CDR3 DNA remains: 36 bases, in frame from the first base. The germline V gene yields SQVTM for CDR1 and ANQGSEA for CDR2. The CDR3 regions of human TCRbeta chains were analyzed by immunosequencing. The paper's processing steps were these. Repertoire TCRs were checked for matches against a reference library of SARS-CoV-2-specific TCRs that had been generated using the MIRA antigen-specificity platform. Breadth was defined as the fraction of unique TCRs that were SARS-CoV-2-associated, and depth was defined as the fraction of total T cells that were SARS-CoV-2-associated. Using the MIRA data, every spike-specific TCR was mapped to the spike region that the TCR reacted to and assigned to either a CD4 or a CD8 class. Log10-transformed breadth and depth values were compared by one-way ANOVA with Sidak's multiple comparisons tests. As stored in TCRdb, this immuneACCESS dataset retains in-frame rearrangements with V and J assigned. A fraction of the clones does not appear; measured against another copy, unresolved V genes explain less than half of the discrepancy, and the remainder lacks a known reason. V and J calls plus clone size are reproduced from that table; the DNA served to infer D and trimming. For this sample the table gives fewer than 75,000 clones, of which about 93% were detected only once. About 5.7% of the sample lies in the top ten.

A note on this clone: Its antigen target is currently unknown. Per-base quality was not reported, and no clone a single base away is much larger than it.

This TCR derives from an adult who received the MenACWY meningococcal vaccine as a control. Specimen: peripheral blood, collected 28 days after the second dose of the MenACWY control vaccine. Recombination joined TRBV29-1 with TRBJ1-3; the D gene is not confidently resolved. The bases are TGCAGCGTTGCACCGCAAGGAAACACCATATATTTT. This yields the protein CSVAPQGNTIYF.